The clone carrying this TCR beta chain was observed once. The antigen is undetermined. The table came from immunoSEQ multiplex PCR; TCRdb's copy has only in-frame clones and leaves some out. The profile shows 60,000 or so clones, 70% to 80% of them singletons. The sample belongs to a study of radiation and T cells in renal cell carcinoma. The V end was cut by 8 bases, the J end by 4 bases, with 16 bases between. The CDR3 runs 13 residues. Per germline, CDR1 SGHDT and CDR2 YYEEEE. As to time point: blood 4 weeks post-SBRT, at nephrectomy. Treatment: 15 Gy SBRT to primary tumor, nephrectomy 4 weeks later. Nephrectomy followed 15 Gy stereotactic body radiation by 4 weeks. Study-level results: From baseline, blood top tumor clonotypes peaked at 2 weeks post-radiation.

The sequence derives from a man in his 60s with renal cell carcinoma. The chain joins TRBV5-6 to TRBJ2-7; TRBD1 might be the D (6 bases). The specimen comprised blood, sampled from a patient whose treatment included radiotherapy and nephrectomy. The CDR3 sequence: CASTTGSQYEQYF. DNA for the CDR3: TGTGCCAGTACTACAGGGTCGCAATACGAGCAGTACTTC.